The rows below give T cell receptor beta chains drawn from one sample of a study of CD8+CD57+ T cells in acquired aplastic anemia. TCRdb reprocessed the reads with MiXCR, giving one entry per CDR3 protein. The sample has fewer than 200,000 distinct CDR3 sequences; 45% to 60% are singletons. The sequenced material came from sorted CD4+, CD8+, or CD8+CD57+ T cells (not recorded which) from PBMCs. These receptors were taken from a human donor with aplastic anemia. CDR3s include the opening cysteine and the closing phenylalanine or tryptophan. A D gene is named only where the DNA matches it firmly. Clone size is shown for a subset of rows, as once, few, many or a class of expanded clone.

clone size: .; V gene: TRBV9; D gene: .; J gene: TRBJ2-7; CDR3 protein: CASSVGGSSYEQYF; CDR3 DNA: TGTGCCAGCAGCGTAGGTGGTAGCTCCTACGAGCAGTACTTC
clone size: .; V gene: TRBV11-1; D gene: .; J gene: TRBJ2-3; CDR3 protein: CASSLESARTDTDTQYF; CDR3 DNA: TGCGCCAGCAGCTTAGAATCTGCTAGGACAGACACAGATACGCAGTATTTT
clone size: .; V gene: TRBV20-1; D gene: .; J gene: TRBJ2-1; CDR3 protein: CSARDLFGLGVINEQFF; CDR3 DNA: TGCAGTGCTAGAGATCTGTTCGGTTTGGGGGTGATCAATGAGCAGTTCTTC
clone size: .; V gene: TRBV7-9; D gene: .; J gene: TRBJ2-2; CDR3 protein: CASSLAGQKAGELFF; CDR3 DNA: TGTGCCAGCAGCTTAGCGGGGCAGAAGGCCGGGGAGCTGTTTTTT
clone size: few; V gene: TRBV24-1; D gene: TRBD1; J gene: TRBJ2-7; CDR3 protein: CAIQDRVYEQYF; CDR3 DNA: TGTGCTATCCAAGACAGGGTCTACGAGCAGTACTTC
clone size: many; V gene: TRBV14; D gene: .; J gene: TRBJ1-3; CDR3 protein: CASSQFRAGNTIYF; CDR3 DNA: TGTGCCAGCAGCCAATTCAGGGCTGGAAACACCATATATTTT
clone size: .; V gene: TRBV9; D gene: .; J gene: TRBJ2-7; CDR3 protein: CASSVESDEGDEQYF; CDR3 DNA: TGTGCCAGCAGCGTAGAATCGGATGAAGGGGACGAGCAGTACTTC
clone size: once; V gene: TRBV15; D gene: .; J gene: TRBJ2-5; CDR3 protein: CATSRLKDWETQYF; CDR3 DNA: TGTGCCACCAGCAGATTAAAGGACTGGGAGACCCAGTACTTC
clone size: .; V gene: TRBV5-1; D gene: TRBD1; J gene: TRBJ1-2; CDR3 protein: CASSPGQGLGYTF; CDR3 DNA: TGCGCCAGCTCCCCGGGACAGGGGTTAGGCTACACCTTC
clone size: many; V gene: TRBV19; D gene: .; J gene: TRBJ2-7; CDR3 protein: CASSIGGTIGHEQYF; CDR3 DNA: TGTGCCAGTAGTATCGGAGGGACCATCGGCCACGAGCAGTACTTC
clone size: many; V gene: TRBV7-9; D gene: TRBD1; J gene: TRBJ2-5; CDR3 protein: CASRRGQGETQYF; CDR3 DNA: TGTGCCAGCAGACGCGGACAGGGAGAGACCCAGTACTTC
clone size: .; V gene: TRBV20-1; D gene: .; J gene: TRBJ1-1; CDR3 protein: CSARQQDTEAFF; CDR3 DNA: TGCAGTGCTAGGCAACAGGACACTGAAGCTTTCTTT
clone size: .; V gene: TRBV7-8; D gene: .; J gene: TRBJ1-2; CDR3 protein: CASSLSMGGANYGYTF; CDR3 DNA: TGTGCCAGCAGCTTGAGTATGGGGGGAGCTAACTATGGCTACACCTTC
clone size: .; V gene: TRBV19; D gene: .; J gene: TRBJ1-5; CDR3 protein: CASSMANQPQHF; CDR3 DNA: TGTGCCAGTAGTATGGCCAATCAGCCCCAGCATTTT
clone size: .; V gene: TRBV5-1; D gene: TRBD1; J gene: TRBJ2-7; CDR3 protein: CASASGQGREQYF; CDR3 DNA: TGCGCCAGCGCCTCGGGACAGGGGCGAGAGCAGTACTTC
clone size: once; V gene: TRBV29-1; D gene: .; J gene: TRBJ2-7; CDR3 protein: CSVSGQTTYEQYF; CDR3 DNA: TGCAGCGTATCCGGACAGACTACCTACGAGCAGTACTTC
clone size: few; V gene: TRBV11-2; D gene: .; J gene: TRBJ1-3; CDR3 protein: CASAPRDSLGLYF; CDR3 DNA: TGTGCCAGTGCCCCCCGGGACTCCCTGGGTCTATATTTT
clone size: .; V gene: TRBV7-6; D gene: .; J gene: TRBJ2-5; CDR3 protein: CASSAEVAARETQYF; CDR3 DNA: TGTGCCAGCAGCGCGGAGGTAGCAGCCAGGGAGACCCAGTACTTC
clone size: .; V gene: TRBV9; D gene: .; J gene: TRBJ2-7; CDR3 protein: CASSVTDSPYEQYF; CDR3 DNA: TGTGCCAGCAGCGTAACGGACAGCCCCTACGAGCAGTACTTC
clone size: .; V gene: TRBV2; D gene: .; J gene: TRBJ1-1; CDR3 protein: CASRGDGEEAFF; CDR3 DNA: TGTGCCAGCAGGGGGGACGGTGAGGAAGCTTTCTTT
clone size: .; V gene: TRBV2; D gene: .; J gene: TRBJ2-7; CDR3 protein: CASSGDLLTGQYF; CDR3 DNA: TGTGCCAGCAGTGGGGACCTCTTAACGGGGCAGTACTTC
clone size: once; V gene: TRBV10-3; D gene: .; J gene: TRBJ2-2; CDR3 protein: CAISESARQRNTGELFF; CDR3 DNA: TGTGCCATCAGTGAGTCCGCTAGACAGCGGAACACCGGGGAGCTGTTTTTT
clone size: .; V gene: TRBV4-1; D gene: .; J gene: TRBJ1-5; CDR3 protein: CASSQDRNSNQPQHF; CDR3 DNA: TGCGCCAGCAGCCAAGACAGGAATAGCAATCAGCCCCAGCATTTT
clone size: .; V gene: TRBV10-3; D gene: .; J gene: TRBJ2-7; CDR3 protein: CAISEQGYEQYF; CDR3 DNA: TGTGCCATCAGTGAGCAGGGTTACGAGCAGTACTTC
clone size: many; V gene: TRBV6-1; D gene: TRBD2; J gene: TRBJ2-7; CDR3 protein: CASSPSAGVKLREQYF; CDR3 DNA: TGTGCCAGCAGCCCTAGTGCGGGGGTCAAACTGAGGGAGCAGTACTTC
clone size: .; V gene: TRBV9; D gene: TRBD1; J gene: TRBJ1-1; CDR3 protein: CASSLGQGANTEAFF; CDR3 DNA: TGTGCCAGCAGCCTAGGACAGGGGGCGAACACTGAAGCTTTCTTT
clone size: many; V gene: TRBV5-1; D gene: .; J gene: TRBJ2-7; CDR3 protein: CASSLASSYEQYF; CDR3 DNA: TGCGCCAGCAGCTTGGCCAGCAGCTACGAGCAGTACTTC
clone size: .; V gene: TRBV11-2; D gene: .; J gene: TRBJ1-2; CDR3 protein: CASSLDLGGVYGYTF; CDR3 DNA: TGTGCCAGCAGCTTAGATCTGGGAGGAGTGTATGGCTACACCTTC
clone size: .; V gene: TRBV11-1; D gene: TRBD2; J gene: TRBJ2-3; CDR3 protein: CAWSFGGSRLITDTQYF; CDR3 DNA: TGTGCCTGGAGTTTCGGCGGGAGCAGGCTAATCACAGATACGCAGTATTTT
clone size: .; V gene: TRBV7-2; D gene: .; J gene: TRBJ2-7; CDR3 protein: CASSLSGQGPLLREQYF; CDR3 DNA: TGTGCCAGCAGCTTATCGGGGCAGGGGCCACTACTGCGGGAGCAGTACTTC
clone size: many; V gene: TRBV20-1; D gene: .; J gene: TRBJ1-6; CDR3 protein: CSAPRDRLNSPLHF; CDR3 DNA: TGCAGTGCTCCGAGAGACAGGCTTAATTCACCCCTCCACTTT
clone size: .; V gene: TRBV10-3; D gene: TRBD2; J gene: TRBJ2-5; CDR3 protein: CAISAASGYQETQYF; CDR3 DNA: TGTGCCATCAGTGCGGCTAGCGGATACCAAGAGACCCAGTACTTC
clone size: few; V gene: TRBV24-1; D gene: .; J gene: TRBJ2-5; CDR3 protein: CATSDLQDGETQYF; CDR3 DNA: TGTGCCACCAGTGATTTGCAGGACGGGGAGACCCAGTACTTC
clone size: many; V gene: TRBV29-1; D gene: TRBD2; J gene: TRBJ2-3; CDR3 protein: CSTTSGGNTDTQYF; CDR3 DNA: TGCAGCACCACCTCGGGGGGAAACACAGATACGCAGTATTTT
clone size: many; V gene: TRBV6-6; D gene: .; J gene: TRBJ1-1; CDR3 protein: CASTPGVNTEAFF; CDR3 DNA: TGTGCCAGCACTCCTGGAGTAAACACTGAAGCTTTCTTT
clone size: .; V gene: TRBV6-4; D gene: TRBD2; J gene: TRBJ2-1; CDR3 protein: CASSDSGGAYNEQFF; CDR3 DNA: TGTGCCAGCAGTGACAGCGGGGGGGCCTACAATGAGCAGTTCTTC
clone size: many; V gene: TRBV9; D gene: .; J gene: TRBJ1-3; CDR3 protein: CASSITAGTLSLVGNTIYF; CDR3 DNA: TGTGCCAGCAGCATAACTGCGGGGACACTTAGCCTCGTCGGAAACACCATATATTTT
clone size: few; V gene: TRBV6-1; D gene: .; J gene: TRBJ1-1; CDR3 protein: CASKAGNTEAFF; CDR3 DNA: TGTGCCAGCAAGGCAGGTAACACTGAAGCTTTCTTT
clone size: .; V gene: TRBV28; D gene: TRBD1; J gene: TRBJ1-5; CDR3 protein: CASRTGVEDQPQHF; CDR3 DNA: TGTGCCAGCCGGACAGGGGTTGAGGATCAGCCCCAGCATTTT
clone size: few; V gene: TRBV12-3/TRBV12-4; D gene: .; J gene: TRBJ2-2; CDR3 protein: CASSLGGAGPGELFF; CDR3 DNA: TGTGCCAGCAGTTTAGGGGGGGCAGGCCCCGGGGAGCTGTTTTTT
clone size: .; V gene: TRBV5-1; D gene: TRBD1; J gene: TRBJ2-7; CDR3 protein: CASSLVGRLTGEEQYF; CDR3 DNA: TGCGCCAGCAGCTTGGTTGGGAGACTGACAGGGGAAGAGCAGTACTTC
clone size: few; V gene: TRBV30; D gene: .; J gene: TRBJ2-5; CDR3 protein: CAWGRDSQETQYF; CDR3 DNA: TGTGCCTGGGGGCGGGACTCACAAGAGACCCAGTACTTC
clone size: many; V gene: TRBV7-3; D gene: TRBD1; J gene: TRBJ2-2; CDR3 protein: CASSPYRYRGTNTGELFF; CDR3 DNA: TGTGCCAGCAGCCCTTACCGTTACAGGGGAACGAACACCGGGGAGCTGTTTTTT
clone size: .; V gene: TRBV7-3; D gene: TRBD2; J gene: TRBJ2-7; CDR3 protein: CASSSSGTSGLQYF; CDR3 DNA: TGTGCCAGCAGCTCATCCGGGACTAGCGGGCTCCAGTACTTC
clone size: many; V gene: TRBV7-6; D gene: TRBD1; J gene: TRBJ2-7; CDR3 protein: CASSLTGGSYEQYF; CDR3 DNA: TGTGCCAGCAGCTTAACAGGGGGCTCCTACGAGCAGTACTTC
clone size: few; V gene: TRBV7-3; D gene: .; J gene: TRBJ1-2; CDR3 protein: CASSLGDNYGYTF; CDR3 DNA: TGTGCCAGCAGCTTGGGGGACAACTATGGCTACACCTTC
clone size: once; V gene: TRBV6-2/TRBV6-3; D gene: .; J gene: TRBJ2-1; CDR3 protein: CASSLAGREAEQFF; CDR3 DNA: TGTGCCAGCAGTTTAGCAGGAAGGGAAGCCGAGCAGTTCTTC
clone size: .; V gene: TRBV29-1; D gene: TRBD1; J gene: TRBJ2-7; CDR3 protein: CSVDPGQGKDEQYF; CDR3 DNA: TGCAGCGTCGACCCGGGACAGGGTAAGGACGAGCAGTACTTC
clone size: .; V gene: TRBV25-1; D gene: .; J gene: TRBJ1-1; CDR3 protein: CASSQTLQRGGHADAFF; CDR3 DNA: TGTGCCAGCAGTCAAACGTTACAGCGGGGAGGTCACGCTGACGCTTTCTTT
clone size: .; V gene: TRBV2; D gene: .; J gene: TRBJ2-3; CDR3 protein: CASGQGAPDTQYF; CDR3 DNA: TGTGCCAGTGGGCAAGGGGCGCCAGATACGCAGTATTTT
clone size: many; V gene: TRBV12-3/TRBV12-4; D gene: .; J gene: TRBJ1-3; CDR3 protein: CASTVGVEHSGNTIYF; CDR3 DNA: TGTGCCAGCACTGTTGGGGTCGAACACTCTGGAAACACCATATATTTT